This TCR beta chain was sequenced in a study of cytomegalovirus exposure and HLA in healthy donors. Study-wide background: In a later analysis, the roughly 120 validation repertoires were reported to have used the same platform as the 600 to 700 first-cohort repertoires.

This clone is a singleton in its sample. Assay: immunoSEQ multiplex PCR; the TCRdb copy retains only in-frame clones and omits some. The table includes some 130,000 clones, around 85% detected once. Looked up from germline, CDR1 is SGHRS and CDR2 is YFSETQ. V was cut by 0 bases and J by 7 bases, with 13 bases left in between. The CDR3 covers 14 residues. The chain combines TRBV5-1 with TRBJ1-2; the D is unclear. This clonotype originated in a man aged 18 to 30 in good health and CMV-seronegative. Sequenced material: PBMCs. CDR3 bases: TGCGCCAGCAGCTTGGCCGGGGAGGGTCCTGGCTACACCTTC. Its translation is CASSLAGEGPGYTF.